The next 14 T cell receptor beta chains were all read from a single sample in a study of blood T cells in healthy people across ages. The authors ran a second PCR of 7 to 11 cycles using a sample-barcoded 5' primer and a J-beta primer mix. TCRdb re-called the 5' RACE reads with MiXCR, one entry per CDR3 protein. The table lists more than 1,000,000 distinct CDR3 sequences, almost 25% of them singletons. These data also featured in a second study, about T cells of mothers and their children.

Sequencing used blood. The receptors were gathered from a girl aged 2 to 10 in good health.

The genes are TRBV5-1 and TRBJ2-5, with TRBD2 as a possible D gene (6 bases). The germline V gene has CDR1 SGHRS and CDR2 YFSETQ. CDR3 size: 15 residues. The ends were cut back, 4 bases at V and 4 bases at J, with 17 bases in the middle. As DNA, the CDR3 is TGCGCCAGCAGCATAGAGCGGGTTGTGGGAGAGACCCAGTACTTC. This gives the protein CASSIERVVGETQYF.

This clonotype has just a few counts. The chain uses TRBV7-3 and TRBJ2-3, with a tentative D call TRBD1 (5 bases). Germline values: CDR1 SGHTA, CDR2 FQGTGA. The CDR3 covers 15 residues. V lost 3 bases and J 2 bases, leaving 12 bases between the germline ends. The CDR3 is CASSFQGPPTDTQYF. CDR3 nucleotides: TGTGCCAGCAGCTTCCAGGGTCCCCCCACAGATACGCAGTATTTT. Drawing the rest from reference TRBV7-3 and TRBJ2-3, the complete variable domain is GAGVSQTPSNKVTEKGKYVELRCDPISGHTALYWYRQSLGQGPEFLIYFQGTGAADDSGLPNDRFFAVRPEGSVSTLKIQRTERGDSAVYLCASSFQGPPTDTQYFGPGTRLTVL.

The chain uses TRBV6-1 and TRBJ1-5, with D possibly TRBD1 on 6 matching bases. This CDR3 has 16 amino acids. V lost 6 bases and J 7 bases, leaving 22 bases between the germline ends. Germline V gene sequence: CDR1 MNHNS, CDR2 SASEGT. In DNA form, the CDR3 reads TGTGCCAGCAGGCTTAGGGCTCTCCCAGGGGTCCAGCCCCAGCATTTT. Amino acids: CASRLRALPGVQPQHF.

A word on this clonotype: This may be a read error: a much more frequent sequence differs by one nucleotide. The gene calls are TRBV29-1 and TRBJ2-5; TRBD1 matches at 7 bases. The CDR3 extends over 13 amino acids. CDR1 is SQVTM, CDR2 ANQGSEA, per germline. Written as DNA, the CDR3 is TGCGGCGTTGTCGACAGGGTGTCAGAGACCCAGTACTTC. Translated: CGVVDRVSETQYF.

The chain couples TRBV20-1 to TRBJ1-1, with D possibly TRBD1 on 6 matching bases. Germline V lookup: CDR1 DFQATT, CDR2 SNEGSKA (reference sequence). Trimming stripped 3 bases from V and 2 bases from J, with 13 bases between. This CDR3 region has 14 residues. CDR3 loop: CSASPGQLNTEAFF. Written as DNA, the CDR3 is TGCAGTGCTAGCCCGGGACAACTCAACACTGAAGCTTTCTTT.

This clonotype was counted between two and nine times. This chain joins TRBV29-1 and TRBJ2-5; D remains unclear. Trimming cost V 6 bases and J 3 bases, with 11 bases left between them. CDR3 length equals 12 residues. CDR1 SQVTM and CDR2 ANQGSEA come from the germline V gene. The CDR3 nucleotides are TGCAGCGTACTATCTGCTAAAGAGACCCAGTACTTC. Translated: CSVLSAKETQYF.

DNA for the CDR3: TGTGCCAGCAGCCCCGGTTTTGGTGAGACCCAGTACTTC. Protein: CASSPGFGETQYF. The V call is TRBV7-2, the J call TRBJ2-5; D unclear. CDR1 SGHTA and CDR2 FQGNSA come from the germline V gene. Trimming stripped 5 bases from V and 5 bases from J, with 12 bases between. The CDR3 consists of 13 residues.

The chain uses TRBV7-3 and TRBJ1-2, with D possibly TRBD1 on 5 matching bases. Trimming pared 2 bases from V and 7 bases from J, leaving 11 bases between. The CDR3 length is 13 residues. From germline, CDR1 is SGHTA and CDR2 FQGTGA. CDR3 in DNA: TGTGCCAGCAGCTTAGGAGGGGATGGTGGCTACACCTTC. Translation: CASSLGGDGGYTF. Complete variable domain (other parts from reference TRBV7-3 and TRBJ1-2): GAGVSQTPSNKVTEKGKYVELRCDPISGHTALYWYRQSLGQGPEFLIYFQGTGAADDSGLPNDRFFAVRPEGSVSTLKIQRTERGDSAVYLCASSLGGDGGYTFGSGTRLTVV.

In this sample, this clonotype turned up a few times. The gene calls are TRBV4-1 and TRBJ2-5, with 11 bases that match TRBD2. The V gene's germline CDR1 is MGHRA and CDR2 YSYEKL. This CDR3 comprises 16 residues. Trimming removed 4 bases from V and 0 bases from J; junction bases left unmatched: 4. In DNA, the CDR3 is TGCGCCAGCAGCCCAGGGACTAGCGGAGACCAAGAGACCCAGTACTTC. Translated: CASSPGTSGDQETQYF.

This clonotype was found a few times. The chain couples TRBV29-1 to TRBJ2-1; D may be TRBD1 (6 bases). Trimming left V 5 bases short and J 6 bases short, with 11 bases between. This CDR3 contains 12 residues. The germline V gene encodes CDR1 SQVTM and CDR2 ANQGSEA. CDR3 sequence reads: CSVWVRGNEQFF. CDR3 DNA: TGCAGCGTTTGGGTCAGGGGCAATGAGCAGTTCTTC.

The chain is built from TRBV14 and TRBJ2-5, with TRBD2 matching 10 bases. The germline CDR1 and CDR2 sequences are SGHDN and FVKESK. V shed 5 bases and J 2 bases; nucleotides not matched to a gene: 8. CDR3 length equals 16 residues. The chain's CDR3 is CASSELLAGPQETQYF. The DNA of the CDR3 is TGTGCCAGCAGCGAATTACTAGCGGGGCCTCAAGAGACCCAGTACTTC.

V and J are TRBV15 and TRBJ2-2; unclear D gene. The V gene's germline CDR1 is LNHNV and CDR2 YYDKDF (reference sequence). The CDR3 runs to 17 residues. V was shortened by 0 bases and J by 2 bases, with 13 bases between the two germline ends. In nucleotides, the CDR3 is TGTGCCACCAGCAGAGATGAGAAGGGCATAAACACCGGGGAGCTGTTTTTT. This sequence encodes CATSRDEKGINTGELFF.

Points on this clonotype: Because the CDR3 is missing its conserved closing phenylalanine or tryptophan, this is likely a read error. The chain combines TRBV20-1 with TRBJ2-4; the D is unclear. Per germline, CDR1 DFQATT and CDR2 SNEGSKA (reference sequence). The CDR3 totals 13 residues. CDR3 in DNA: TGCAGTGCTGGAGAATCCTCCTCCTACATTCAGTACTCC. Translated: CSAGESSSYIQYS.

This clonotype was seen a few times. The CDR3 reads CASSLVASGGETQYF. The CDR3 DNA reads TGTGCCAGCAGCTTGGTGGCTAGCGGTGGAGAGACCCAGTACTTC. The V gene is TRBV7-9, the J gene TRBJ2-5; 7 bases map to TRBD2. The CDR3 spans 15 residues. V lost 3 bases and J lost 4; bases outside the gene matches: 8. CDR1 is SEHNR and CDR2 is FQNEAQ in the germline V gene (reference sequence).